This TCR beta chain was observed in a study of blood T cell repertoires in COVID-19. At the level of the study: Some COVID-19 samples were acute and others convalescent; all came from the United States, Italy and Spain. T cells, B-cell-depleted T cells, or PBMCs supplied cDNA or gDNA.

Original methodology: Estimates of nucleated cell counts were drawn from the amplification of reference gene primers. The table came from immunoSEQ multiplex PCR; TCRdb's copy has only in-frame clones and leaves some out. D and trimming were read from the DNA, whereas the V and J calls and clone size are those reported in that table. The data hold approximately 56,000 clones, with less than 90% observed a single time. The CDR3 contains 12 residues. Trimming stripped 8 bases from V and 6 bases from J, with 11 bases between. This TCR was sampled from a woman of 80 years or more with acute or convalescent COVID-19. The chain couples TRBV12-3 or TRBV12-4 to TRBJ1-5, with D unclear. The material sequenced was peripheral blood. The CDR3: CASQQDRQPQHF. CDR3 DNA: TGTGCCAGCCAGCAGGATCGTCAGCCCCAGCATTTT.